The 16 T cell receptor beta chains below all came from one sample that was sequenced in a study of CD8+CD57+ T cells in acquired aplastic anemia. Whoever was chosen for sequencing had shown CD8+CD57+ cell expansion by flow cytometry. Profiling of TCR beta VDJ combinations and CDR3 sequences used genomic DNA as template. From the reads, TCRdb called clonotypes with MiXCR, one entry per CDR3 protein. Counted here are roughly 170,000 distinct CDR3 sequences, about 44% occurring once; the ten biggest clones make up over 10%. The source material was sorted CD4+, CD8+, or CD8+CD57+ T cells (not recorded which) from PBMCs. Receptors originate from a human donor with aplastic anemia.

The chain recombines TRBV10-3 with TRBJ2-7; 7 positions agree with TRBD2. Germline V gene data show CDR1 as ENHRY and CDR2 as SYGVKD. This CDR3 has 15 residues. The V and J ends lost 1 base and 3 bases, in that order; junction bases with no gene match: 6. The CDR3 nucleotides are TGTGCCATCAGTGAGTTAACGGAGCGGGGCTACGAGCAGTACTTC. Amino acids: CAISELTERGYEQYF.

The chain uses TRBV7-9 and TRBJ2-7; no firm D call. The length of the CDR3 is 13 residues. In germline, CDR1 is SEHNR, CDR2 FQNEAQ (reference sequence). V dropped 4 bases and J dropped 2 bases, with 9 bases sitting between them. CDR3 bases: TGTGCCAGCAGCTATCGAAACACCTACGAGCAGTACTTC. Translated, it gives CASSYRNTYEQYF.

This clonotype has only one observation. The rearrangement links TRBV9 to TRBJ2-5; 11 bases agree with TRBD2. J was trimmed by 5 bases and V by 0 bases; bases with no gene match: 6. The CDR3 has 16 amino acids. Germline assignment: CDR1 SGDLS and CDR2 YYNGEE. CDR3 in DNA: TGTGCCAGCAGCGTAGAAACTAGCGGGGGAGGGGAGACCCAGTACTTC. Translating it yields CASSVETSGGGETQYF.

The chain links TRBV7-9 to TRBJ2-1, with D unclear. Trimming left V 4 bases short and J 6 bases short, with 10 bases between. Germline CDR1 SEHNR, CDR2 FQNEAQ (reference sequence). The CDR3 loop spans 13 amino acids. The CDR3 here is CASSSTNSNEQFF. In nucleotides, the CDR3 is TGTGCCAGCAGCTCGACCAATTCCAATGAGCAGTTCTTC.

This clonotype has a count of ten or more. V gene TRBV9 combines with J gene TRBJ1-2; 7 bases line up with TRBD1. The germline gives CDR1 SGDLS, CDR2 YYNGEE. Unmatched junction bases numbered 0, after V lost 0 bases and J lost 7 bases. The CDR3 covers 12 residues. The CDR3, as DNA: TGTGCCAGCAGCGTAGGACAGGGTGGCTACACCTTC. As protein: CASSVGQGGYTF.

This sequence joins TRBV25-1 and TRBJ2-2; no definite D call. Germline CDR1 and CDR2: MGHDK and SYGVNS. The V and J ends lost 0 bases and 7 bases respectively, with 9 bases between them. This CDR3 has 14 residues. The DNA of the CDR3 is TGTGCCAGCAGTGAATATTTGGGTGGCGGGGAGCTGTTTTTT. It yields the protein CASSEYLGGGELFF.

The table lists this clonotype with many counts. The rearrangement links TRBV11-2 to TRBJ2-2, with D unresolved. Germline CDR1 SGHAT, CDR2 FQNNGV. The CDR3 has 15 amino acids. V was trimmed by 5 bases and J by 0 bases, leaving 10 bases between them. CDR3 DNA: TGTGCCAGCAGCCTCGTTAGGGCGAACACCGGGGAGCTGTTTTTT. Protein sequence: CASSLVRANTGELFF.

V usage is TRBV7-2 and J usage is TRBJ2-1; D might be TRBD1 (6 bases). V dropped 4 bases and J dropped 6 bases, with 10 bases sitting between them. Germline CDR1 SGHTA, CDR2 FQGNSA. The CDR3 is 13 amino acids. The CDR3 here is CASSSRDTNEQFF. The CDR3 coding sequence is TGTGCCAGCAGCTCCCGGGACACCAATGAGCAGTTCTTC.

This chain uses TRBV7-6 with TRBJ1-5, with a possible D match to TRBD1 (5 bases). Germline CDR1 is SGHVS and CDR2 is FNYEAQ. The CDR3 consists of 13 residues. V shed 4 bases and J shed 5 bases, with 9 bases lying between them. The CDR3 bases are TGTGCCAGCAGCTCAGACAGCGATCAGCCCCAGCATTTT. Its protein product is CASSSDSDQPQHF.

V is TRBV29-1 and J is TRBJ1-2, with D unresolved. Germline V gives CDR1 SQVTM, CDR2 ANQGSEA. V lost 5 bases and J 4 bases, leaving 14 bases between the germline ends. The CDR3 contains 13 residues. CDR3 DNA: TGCAGCGTTACGGGAGGGTCCTTCTATGGCTACACCTTC. It yields the protein CSVTGGSFYGYTF.

The table lists this clonotype with many counts. The chain joins TRBV20-1 to TRBJ2-7; no clear D gene. The CDR3 covers 13 residues. CDR1 DFQATT and CDR2 SNEGSKA come from the germline V gene (reference sequence). Trimming removed 2 bases at V and 3 bases at J, with 11 bases between. CDR3 region: CSARSISSYEQYF. CDR3 nucleotide sequence: TGCAGTGCTAGATCCATCAGCAGCTACGAGCAGTACTTC.

The CDR3 region is CASSVGGDTYEQYF. The CDR3 nucleotides are TGTGCCAGCAGCGTGGGCGGAGATACCTACGAGCAGTACTTC. The rearrangement uses TRBV9 and TRBJ2-7; no clear D. V was clipped by 2 bases and J by 2 bases, with 11 bases between them. Germline-derived CDR1 and CDR2 are SGDLS and YYNGEE. This CDR3 has 14 residues.

The chain is built from TRBV19 and TRBJ1-1; possible D gene TRBD1, 5 bases. V lost 4 bases to trimming and J lost 7 bases, with 10 bases between them. Looked up from germline, CDR1 is LNHDA and CDR2 is SQIVND (reference sequence). The CDR3 length is 12 residues. The CDR3 nucleotides are TGTGCCAGTAGTACGGGGCTGATTGAAGCTTTCTTT. It encodes CASSTGLIEAFF.

The gene calls are TRBV27 and TRBJ2-6; TRBD1 might be the D (6 bases). Trimming took 7 bases from V and 0 from J, leaving 13 bases between them. Germline V gene sequence: CDR1 MNHEY, CDR2 SMNVEV (reference sequence). This CDR3 comprises 16 residues. The DNA of the CDR3 is TGTGCCAGCACTAGACAGGCACGCTCTGGGGCCAACGTCCTGACTTTC. Translated: CASTRQARSGANVLTF.

As to this clonotype: Since a much larger clone is just one base distant, this may be a read error. The rearrangement uses TRBV19 and TRBJ2-1; D call uncertain. CDR3 length: 16 residues. Per germline, CDR1 LNHDA and CDR2 SQIVND (reference sequence). This CDR3 is CASSILVGSSYNEQLF. The CDR3 DNA is TGTGCCAGTAGTATATTAGTGGGGTCATCTTACAATGAGCAGCTCTTC.

This clonotype was picked up one time. Here the CDR3 DNA reads TGTGCCATCAGTGGTGTCAAGCGGGGCGGCTACACCTTC. It yields the protein CAISGVKRGGYTF. This chain uses TRBV10-3 with TRBJ1-2; a possible D gene is TRBD1 (5 bases). CDR3 length: 13 residues. Germline V lookup: CDR1 ENHRY, CDR2 SYGVKD. Trimming took 4 bases from V and 8 from J, leaving 14 bases between them.